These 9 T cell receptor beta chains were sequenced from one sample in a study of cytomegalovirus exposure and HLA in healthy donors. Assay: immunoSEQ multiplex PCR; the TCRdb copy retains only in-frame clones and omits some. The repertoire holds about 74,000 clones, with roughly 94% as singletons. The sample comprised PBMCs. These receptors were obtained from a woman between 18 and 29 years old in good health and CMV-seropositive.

For the CDR3, the DNA is TGTGCCTGGAGTCCGGGGGATAGGTCTGGGGCCAACGTCCTGACTTTC. Translating it yields CAWSPGDRSGANVLTF. The chain uses TRBV30 and TRBJ2-6, with a weak D call TRBD2 (6 bases). Germline V lookup: CDR1 GTSNPN, CDR2 SVGIG (reference sequence). The V end was cut by 2 bases, the J end by 1 base, with 12 bases between. This CDR3 contains 16 residues.

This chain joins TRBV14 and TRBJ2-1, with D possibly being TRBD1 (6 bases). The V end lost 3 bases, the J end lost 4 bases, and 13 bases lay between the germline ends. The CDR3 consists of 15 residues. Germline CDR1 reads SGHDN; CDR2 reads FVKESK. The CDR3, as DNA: TGTGCCAGCAGCCAGTGGGGACAAAGGTACAATGAGCAGTTCTTC. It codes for CASSQWGQRYNEQFF.

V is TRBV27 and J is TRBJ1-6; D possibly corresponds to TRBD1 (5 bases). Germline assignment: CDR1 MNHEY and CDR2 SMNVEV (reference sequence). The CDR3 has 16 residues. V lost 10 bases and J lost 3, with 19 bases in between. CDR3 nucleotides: TGTGCCACACAGACAACGCAGGGTATCTATAATTCACCCCTCCACTTT. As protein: CATQTTQGIYNSPLHF.

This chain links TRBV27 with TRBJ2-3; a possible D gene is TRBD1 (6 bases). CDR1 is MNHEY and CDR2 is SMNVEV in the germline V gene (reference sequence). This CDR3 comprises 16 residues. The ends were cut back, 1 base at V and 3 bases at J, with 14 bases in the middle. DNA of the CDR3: TGTGCCAGCAGTTTATTAGGGACAATTAGGACAGATACGCAGTATTTT. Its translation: CASSLLGTIRTDTQYF.

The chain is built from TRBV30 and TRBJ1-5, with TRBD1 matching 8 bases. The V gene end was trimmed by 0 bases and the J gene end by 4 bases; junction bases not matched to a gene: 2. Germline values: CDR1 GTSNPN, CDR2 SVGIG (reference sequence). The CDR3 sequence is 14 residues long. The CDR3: CAWSVTGGNQPQHF. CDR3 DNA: TGTGCCTGGAGTGTAACAGGGGGTAATCAGCCCCAGCATTTT.

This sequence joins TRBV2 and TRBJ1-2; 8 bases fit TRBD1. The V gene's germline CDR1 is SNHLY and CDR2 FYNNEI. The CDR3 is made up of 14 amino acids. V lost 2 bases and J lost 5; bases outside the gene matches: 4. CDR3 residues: CASSESDRVYGYTF. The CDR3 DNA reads TGTGCCAGCAGTGAATCGGACAGGGTTTATGGCTACACCTTC. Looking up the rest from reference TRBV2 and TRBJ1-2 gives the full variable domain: EPEVTQTPSHQVTQMGQEVILRCVPISNHLYFYWYRQILGQKVEFLVSFYNNEISEKSEIFDDQFSVERPDGSNFTLKIRSTKLEDSAMYFCASSESDRVYGYTFGSGTRLTVV.

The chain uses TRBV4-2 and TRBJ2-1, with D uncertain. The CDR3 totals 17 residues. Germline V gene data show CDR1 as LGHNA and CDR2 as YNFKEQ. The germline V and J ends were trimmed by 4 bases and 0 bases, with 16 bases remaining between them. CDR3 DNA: TGTGCCAGCAGCCCAGACCCCGCAGCGAGCTCCTACAATGAGCAGTTCTTC. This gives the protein CASSPDPAASSYNEQFF.

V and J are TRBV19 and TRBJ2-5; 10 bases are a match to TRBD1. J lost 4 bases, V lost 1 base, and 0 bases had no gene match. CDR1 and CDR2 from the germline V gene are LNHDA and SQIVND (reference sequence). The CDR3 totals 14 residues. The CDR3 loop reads CASSIGQGAETQYF. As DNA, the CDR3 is TGTGCCAGTAGTATAGGACAGGGGGCAGAGACCCAGTACTTC.

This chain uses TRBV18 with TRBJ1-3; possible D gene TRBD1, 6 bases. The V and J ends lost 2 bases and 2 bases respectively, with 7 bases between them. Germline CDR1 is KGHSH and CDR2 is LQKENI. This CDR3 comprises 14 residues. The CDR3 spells CASSPNRAGNTIYF. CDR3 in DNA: TGTGCCAGCTCACCAAACAGGGCTGGAAACACCATATATTTT. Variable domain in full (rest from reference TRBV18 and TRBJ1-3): NAGVMQNPRHLVRRRGQEARLRCSPMKGHSHVYWYRQLPEEGLKFMVYLQKENIIDESGMPKERFSAEFPKEGPSILRIQQVVRGDSAAYFCASSPNRAGNTIYFGEGSWLTVV.